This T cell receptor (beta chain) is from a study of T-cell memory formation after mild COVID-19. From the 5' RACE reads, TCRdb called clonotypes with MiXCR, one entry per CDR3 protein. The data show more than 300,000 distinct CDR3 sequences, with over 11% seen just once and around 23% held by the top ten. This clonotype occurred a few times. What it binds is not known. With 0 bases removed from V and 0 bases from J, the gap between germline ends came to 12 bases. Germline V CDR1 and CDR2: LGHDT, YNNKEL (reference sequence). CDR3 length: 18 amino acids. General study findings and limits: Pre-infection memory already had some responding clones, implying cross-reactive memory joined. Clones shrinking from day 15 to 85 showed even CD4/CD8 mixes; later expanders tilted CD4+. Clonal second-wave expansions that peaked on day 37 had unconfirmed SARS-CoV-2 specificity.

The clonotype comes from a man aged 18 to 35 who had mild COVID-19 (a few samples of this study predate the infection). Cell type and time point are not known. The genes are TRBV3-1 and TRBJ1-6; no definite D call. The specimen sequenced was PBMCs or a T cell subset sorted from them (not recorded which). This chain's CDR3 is CASSQEWTGSSYNSPLHF. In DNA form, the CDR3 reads TGTGCCAGCAGCCAAGAATGGACGGGAAGCTCCTATAATTCACCCCTCCACTTT.